This T cell receptor (beta chain) was captured in a study of shared clonotypes between healthy human individuals. Profiled with immunoSEQ multiplex PCR; TCRdb holds only in-frame clones, not every one. This table has around 980,000 clones, 75% to 80% appearing once. The CDR3 is 13 residues long. The germline V and J ends were trimmed by 2 bases and 7 bases, with 9 bases remaining between them. Germline CDR1 and CDR2: GTSNPN and SVGIG (reference sequence). This sequence originates from a man between 18 and 35 years old in good health. Some clones in this sample may be carry-over from other donors' samples. This rearrangement joins TRBV30 to TRBJ1-6; possible D gene TRBD1, 6 bases. Sample: memory CD4+ T cells from PBMCs. The subset denotes: CD45RA-negative fraction. Here the CDR3 reads CAWSLTGNSPLHF. For the CDR3, the DNA is TGTGCCTGGAGTTTAACAGGGAATTCACCCCTCCACTTT.